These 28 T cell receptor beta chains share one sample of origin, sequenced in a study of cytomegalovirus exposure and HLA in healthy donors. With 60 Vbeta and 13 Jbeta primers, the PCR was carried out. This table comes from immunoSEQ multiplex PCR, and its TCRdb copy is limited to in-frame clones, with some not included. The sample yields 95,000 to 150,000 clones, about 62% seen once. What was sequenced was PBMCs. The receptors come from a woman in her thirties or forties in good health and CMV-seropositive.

Written as DNA, the CDR3 is TGTGCCAGCAGCGCTCCCCGAGGTCCCTCTGGGGCCAACGTCCTGACTTTC. As protein: CASSAPRGPSGANVLTF. The rearrangement uses TRBV9 and TRBJ2-6; the D is unclear. Between the trimmed V and J ends, which lost 3 bases and 0 bases, there was a span of 13 bases. Germline V gives CDR1 SGDLS, CDR2 YYNGEE. The CDR3 runs to 17 residues.

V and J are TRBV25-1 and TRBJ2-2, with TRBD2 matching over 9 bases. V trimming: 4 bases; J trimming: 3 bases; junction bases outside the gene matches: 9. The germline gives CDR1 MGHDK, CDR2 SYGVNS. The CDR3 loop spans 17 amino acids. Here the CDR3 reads CASSVLAGQRDTGELFF. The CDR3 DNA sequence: TGTGCCAGCAGTGTTCTAGCGGGGCAGAGGGACACCGGGGAGCTGTTTTTT.

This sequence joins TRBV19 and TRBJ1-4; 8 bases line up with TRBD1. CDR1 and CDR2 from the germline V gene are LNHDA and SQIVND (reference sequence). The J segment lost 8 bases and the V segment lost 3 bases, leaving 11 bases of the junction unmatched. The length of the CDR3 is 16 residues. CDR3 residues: CASSMGRGPHWEKLFF. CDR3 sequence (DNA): TGTGCCAGTAGTATGGGCAGGGGGCCGCACTGGGAAAAACTGTTTTTT.

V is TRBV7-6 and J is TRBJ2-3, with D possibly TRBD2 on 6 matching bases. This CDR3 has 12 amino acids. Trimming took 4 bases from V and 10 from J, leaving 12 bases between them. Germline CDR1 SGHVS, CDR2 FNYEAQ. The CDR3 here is CASSSRDSAQYF. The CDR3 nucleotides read TGTGCCAGCAGCTCCCGGGACTCGGCGCAGTATTTT.

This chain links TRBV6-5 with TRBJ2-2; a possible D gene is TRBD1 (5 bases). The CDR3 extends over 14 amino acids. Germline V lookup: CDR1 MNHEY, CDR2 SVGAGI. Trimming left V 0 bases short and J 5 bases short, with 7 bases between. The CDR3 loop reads CASSYSPGTGELFF. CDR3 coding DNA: TGTGCCAGCAGTTACTCCCCAGGGACCGGGGAGCTGTTTTTT.

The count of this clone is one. In DNA, the CDR3 is TGCGCCAGCAGCTCAGGGATAGAGACCCAGTACTTC. This sequence encodes CASSSGIETQYF. The chain recombines TRBV5-1 with TRBJ2-5; D is perhaps TRBD1 (5 bases). Trimming removed 3 bases at V and 4 bases at J, with 7 bases between. The CDR3 runs to 12 residues. Germline CDR1 and CDR2: SGHRS and YFSETQ.

The CDR3 is CASGRDRGTDTQYF. CDR3 in DNA: TGTGCCAGCGGAAGAGACAGGGGTACAGATACGCAGTATTTT. This sequence joins TRBV6-5 and TRBJ2-3; 8 bases line up with TRBD1. The V gene's germline CDR1 is MNHEY and CDR2 SVGAGI. The CDR3 sequence is 14 residues long. The ends lost 8 bases at V and 3 bases at J; junction bases unmatched: 7.

CDR3: CASSTRGGGGMNTEAFF. In nucleotides, the CDR3 is TGTGCCAGCAGCACCCGGGGAGGGGGGGGTATGAACACTGAAGCTTTCTTT. V gene TRBV4-2 combines with J gene TRBJ1-1, with D possibly being TRBD1 (6 bases). Germline CDR1 is LGHNA and CDR2 is YNFKEQ. Trimming stripped 5 bases from V and 0 bases from J, with 19 bases between. This CDR3 has 17 residues.

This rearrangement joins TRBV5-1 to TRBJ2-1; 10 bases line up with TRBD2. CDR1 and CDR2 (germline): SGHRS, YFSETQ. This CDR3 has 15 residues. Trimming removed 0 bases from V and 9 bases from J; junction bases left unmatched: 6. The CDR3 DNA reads TGCGCCAGCAGCTTGGCAGCGGGAGGGGTAATTGAGCAGTTCTTC. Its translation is CASSLAAGGVIEQFF.

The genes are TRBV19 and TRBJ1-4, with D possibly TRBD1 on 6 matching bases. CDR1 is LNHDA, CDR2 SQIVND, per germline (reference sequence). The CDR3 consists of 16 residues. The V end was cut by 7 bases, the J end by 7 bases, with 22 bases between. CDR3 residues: CASTLISGTRVEKLFF. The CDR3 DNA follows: TGTGCCAGTACCCTAATCTCTGGGACAAGGGTTGAAAAACTGTTTTTT. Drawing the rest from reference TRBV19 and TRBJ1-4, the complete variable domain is DGGITQSPKYLFRKEGQNVTLSCEQNLNHDAMYWYRQDPGQGLRLIYYSQIVNDFQKGDIAEGYSVSREKKESFPLTVTSAQKNPTAFYLCASTLISGTRVEKLFFGSGTQLSVL.

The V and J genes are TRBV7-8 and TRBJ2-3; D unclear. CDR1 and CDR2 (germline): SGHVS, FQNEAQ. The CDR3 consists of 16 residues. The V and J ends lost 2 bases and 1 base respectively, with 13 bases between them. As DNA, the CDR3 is TGTGCCAGCAGCTTATACGGGTCACACGGCACAGATACGCAGTATTTT. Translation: CASSLYGSHGTDTQYF. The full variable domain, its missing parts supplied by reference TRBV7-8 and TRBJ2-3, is GAGVSQSPRYKVAKRGQDVALRCDPISGHVSLFWYQQALGQGPEFLTYFQNEAQLDKSGLPSDRFFAERPEGSVSTLKIQRTQQEDSAVYLCASSLYGSHGTDTQYFGPGTRLTVL.

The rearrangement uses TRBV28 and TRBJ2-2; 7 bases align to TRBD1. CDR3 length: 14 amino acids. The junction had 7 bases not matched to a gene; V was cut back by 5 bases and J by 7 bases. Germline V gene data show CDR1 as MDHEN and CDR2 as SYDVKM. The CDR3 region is CASSHRGRGGELFF. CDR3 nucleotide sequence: TGTGCCAGCAGTCACAGGGGTCGGGGCGGGGAGCTGTTTTTT.

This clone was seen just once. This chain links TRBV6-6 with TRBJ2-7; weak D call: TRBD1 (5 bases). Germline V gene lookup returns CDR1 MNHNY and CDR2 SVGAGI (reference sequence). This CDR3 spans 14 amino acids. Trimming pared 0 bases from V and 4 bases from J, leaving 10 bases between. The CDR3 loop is CASSYSSPGYEQYF. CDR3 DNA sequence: TGTGCCAGCAGTTACTCGAGCCCAGGGTACGAGCAGTACTTC.

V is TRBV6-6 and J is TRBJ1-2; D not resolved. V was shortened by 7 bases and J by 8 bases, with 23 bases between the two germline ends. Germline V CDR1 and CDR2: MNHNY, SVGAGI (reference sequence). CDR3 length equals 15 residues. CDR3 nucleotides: TGTGCCAGCAACTCCTCGGGGAAACCCTTTCGAGGCTACACCTTC. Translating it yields CASNSSGKPFRGYTF.

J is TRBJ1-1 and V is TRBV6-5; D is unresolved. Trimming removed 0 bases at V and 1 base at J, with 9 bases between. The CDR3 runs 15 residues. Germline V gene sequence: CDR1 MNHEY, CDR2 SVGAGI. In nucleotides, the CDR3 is TGTGCCAGCAGTTACTCCCAGGCGACGAACACTGAAGCTTTCTTT. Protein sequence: CASSYSQATNTEAFF.

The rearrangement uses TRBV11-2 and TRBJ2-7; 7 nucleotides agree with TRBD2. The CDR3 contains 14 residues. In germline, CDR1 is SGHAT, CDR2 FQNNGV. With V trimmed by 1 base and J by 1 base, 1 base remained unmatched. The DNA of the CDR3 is TGTGCCAGCAGCTTAGCGGGGGGTTCCTACGAGCAGTACTTC. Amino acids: CASSLAGGSYEQYF.

In DNA form, the CDR3 reads TGTGCCAGCAGTTTATCCCGGCTAGCGGGCTCGGGCAATGAGCAGTTCTTC. Amino acid sequence: CASSLSRLAGSGNEQFF. The chain is built from TRBV27 and TRBJ2-1; 8 nucleotides align to TRBD2. Germline V gives CDR1 MNHEY, CDR2 SMNVEV (reference sequence). The ends lost 0 bases at V and 6 bases at J; junction bases unmatched: 10. This CDR3 spans 17 amino acids.

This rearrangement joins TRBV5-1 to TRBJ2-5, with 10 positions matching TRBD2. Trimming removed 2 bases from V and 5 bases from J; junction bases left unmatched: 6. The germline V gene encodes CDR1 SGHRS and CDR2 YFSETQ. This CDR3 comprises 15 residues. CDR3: CASSLNSGRQETQYF. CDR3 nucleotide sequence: TGCGCCAGCAGCTTAAATAGCGGGAGGCAGGAGACCCAGTACTTC.

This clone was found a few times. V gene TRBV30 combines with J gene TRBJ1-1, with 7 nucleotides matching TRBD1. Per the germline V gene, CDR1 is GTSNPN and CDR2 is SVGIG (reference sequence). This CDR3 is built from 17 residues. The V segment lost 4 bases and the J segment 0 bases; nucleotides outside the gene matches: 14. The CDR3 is CAWKLNRGNWVNTEAFF. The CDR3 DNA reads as TGTGCCTGGAAACTGAACAGGGGCAACTGGGTGAACACTGAAGCTTTCTTT.

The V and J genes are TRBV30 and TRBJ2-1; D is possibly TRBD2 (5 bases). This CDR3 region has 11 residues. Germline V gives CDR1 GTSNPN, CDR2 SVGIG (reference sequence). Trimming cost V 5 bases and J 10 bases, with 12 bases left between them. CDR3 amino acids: CAWGAAWEQFF. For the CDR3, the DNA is TGTGCCTGGGGAGCGGCCTGGGAGCAGTTCTTC.

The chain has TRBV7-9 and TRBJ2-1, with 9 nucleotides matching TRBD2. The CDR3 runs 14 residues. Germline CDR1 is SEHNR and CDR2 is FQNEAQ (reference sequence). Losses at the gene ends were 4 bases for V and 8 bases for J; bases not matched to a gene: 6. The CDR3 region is CASSSWTSADEQFF. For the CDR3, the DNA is TGTGCCAGCAGCTCGTGGACTAGCGCTGATGAGCAGTTCTTC.

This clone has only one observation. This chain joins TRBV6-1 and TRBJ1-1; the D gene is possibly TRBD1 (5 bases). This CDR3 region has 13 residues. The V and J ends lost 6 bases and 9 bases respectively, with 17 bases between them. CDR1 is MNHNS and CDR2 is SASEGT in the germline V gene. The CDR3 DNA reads TGTGCCAGCAGGGATACAGGTCTCTTCCAAGCTTTCTTT. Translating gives CASRDTGLFQAFF.

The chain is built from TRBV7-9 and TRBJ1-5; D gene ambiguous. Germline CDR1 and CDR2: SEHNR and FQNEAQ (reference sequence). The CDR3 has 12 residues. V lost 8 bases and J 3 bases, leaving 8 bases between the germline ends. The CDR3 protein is CASSGYNQPQHF. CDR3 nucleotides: TGTGCCAGCTCGGGGTACAATCAGCCCCAGCATTTT.

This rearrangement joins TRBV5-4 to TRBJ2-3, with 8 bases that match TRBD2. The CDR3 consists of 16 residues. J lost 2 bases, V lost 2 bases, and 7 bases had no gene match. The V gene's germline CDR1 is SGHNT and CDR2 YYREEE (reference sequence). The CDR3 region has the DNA TGTGCCAGCAGCTTCGGAGTAGCGGGGCACACAGATACGCAGTATTTT. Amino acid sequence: CASSFGVAGHTDTQYF. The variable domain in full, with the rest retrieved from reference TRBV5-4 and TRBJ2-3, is ETGVTQSPTHLIKTRGQQVTLRCSSQSGHNTVSWYQQALGQGPQFIFQYYREEENGRGNFPPRFSGLQFPNYSSELNVNALELDDSALYLCASSFGVAGHTDTQYFGPGTRLTVL.

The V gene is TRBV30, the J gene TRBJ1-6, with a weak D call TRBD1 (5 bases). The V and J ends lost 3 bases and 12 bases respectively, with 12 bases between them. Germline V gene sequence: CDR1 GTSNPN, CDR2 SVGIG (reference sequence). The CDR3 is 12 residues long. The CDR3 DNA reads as TGTGCCTGGAGACAGGCGGGGTTACCCCTCCACTTT. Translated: CAWRQAGLPLHF.

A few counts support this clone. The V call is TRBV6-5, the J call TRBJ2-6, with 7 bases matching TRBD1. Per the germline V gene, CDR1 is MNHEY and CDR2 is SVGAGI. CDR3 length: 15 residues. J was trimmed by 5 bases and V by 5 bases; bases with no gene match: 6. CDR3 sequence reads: CASSPDRVRANVLTF. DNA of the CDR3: TGTGCCAGCAGTCCCGACAGGGTAAGGGCCAACGTCCTGACTTTC.

CDR3 protein: CASSYTGTGVYNEQFF. The CDR3 region has the DNA TGTGCCAGCAGTTACACCGGGACAGGGGTCTACAATGAGCAGTTCTTC. The chain is built from TRBV6-5 and TRBJ2-1, with 10 bases aligning to TRBD1. This CDR3 comprises 16 residues. Germline V gene lookup returns CDR1 MNHEY and CDR2 SVGAGI. Unmatched junction bases numbered 4, after V lost 2 bases and J lost 3 bases.

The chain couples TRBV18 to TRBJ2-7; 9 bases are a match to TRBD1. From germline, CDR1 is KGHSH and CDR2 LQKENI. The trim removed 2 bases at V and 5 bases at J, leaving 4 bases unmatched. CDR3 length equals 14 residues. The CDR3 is CASSPETGGHEQYF. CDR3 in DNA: TGTGCCAGCTCACCAGAGACAGGGGGGCACGAGCAGTACTTC.